The 28 T cell receptor beta chains given below trace back to one sample, sequenced in a study of vaccination and CD4 T cells after COVID-19. Sequenced with the Oncomine TCR Beta short-read assay was DNA taken from cultured CD4+ T cells. TCRdb passed the PCR reads through MiXCR, listing each CDR3 protein once. Of 13,000 or so distinct CDR3 sequences listed, approximately 74% are singletons. The treatment is: roughly 11-day PBMC culture with coronavirus spike peptide pools or control peptides (ViraFEST assay). No antigen has been identified for these receptors. The sequenced sample consisted of CD4+ T cells from blood, cultured in vitro. Receptors were obtained from a human donor who had recovered from COVID-19.

This chain uses TRBV5-1 with TRBJ2-3; no firm D call. The CDR3 is 14 residues long. V gave up 5 bases and J gave up 10 bases, with 20 bases separating them. The V gene's germline CDR1 is SGHRS and CDR2 YFSETQ. CDR3 in amino acids: CASRDAPRFVAQYF. The DNA of the CDR3 is TGCGCCAGCAGGGACGCCCCTAGGTTCGTCGCGCAGTATTTT. The variable domain in full, completed from reference TRBV5-1 and TRBJ2-3, reads KAGVTQTPRYLIKTRGQQVTLSCSPISGHRSVSWYQQTPGQGLQFLFEYFSETQRNKGNFPGRFSGRQFSNSRSEMNVSTLELGDSALYLCASRDAPRFVAQYFGPGTRLTVL.

The V gene is TRBV24-1, the J gene TRBJ2-5, with 7 bases that match TRBD1. The CDR3 contains 15 residues. CDR1 KGHDR and CDR2 SFDVKD come from the germline V gene. J gave up 2 bases and V 3 bases, and 5 bases lay outside the gene matches. This CDR3 is CATSDTGTAQETQYF. CDR3 sequence (DNA): TGTGCCACCAGTGATACCGGGACAGCTCAAGAGACCCAGTACTTC.

This chain joins TRBV27 and TRBJ2-5; D gene unclear. Germline V CDR1 and CDR2: MNHEY, SMNVEV (reference sequence). V was clipped by 4 bases and J by 1 base, with 10 bases between them. This CDR3 region has 14 residues. The DNA for the CDR3 is TGTGCCAGCAGTTCCCGGGCCACCCAAGAGACCCAGTACTTC. Amino acid sequence: CASSSRATQETQYF.

The V gene is TRBV12-3 or TRBV12-4, the J gene TRBJ1-1, with 10 positions matching TRBD1. The CDR3 has 15 amino acids. V shed 6 bases, J shed 6 bases, and the junction held 10 bases outside the gene matches. The CDR3 DNA follows: TGTGCCAGCAGACCTACGGGACAGGGGCGGTCTGAAGCTTTCTTT. Its translation: CASRPTGQGRSEAFF.

The chain combines TRBV19 with TRBJ1-5, with TRBD1 matching over 10 bases. The V segment lost 7 bases and the J segment 5 bases; nucleotides outside the gene matches: 5. The CDR3 has 14 residues. Germline lookup yields CDR1 LNHDA and CDR2 SQIVND (reference sequence). CDR3 amino acids: CASKTGTGDQPQHF. The CDR3, as DNA: TGTGCCAGTAAAACCGGGACAGGGGATCAGCCCCAGCATTTT.

The J gene is TRBJ2-5, the V gene TRBV7-2; TRBD1 matches at 7 bases. The length of the CDR3 is 14 residues. CDR1 is SGHTA, CDR2 FQGNSA, per germline. The V gene end was trimmed by 0 bases and the J gene end by 4 bases; junction bases not matched to a gene: 2. CDR3 residues: CASSLAGGGETQYF. CDR3 bases: TGTGCCAGCAGCTTAGCAGGGGGCGGAGAGACCCAGTACTTC.

This clonotype was counted between two and nine times. This chain connects TRBV27 to TRBJ1-2; tentative D call: TRBD1 (6 bases). This CDR3 spans 16 amino acids. The V and J ends lost 1 base and 4 bases respectively, with 16 bases between them. The germline gives CDR1 MNHEY, CDR2 SMNVEV (reference sequence). The CDR3 nucleotides are TGTGCCAGCAGTTTATGGGGAAACAGGGCCACCTATGGCTACACCTTC. Its translation is CASSLWGNRATYGYTF.

CDR3 nucleotide sequence: TGCAGTGCTAGCACAGTGTATAGCAATCAGCCCCAGCATTTT. Its protein is CSASTVYSNQPQHF. The gene calls are TRBV20-1 and TRBJ1-5; D unclear. CDR1 is DFQATT, CDR2 SNEGSKA, per germline (reference sequence). V gave up 3 bases and J gave up 0 bases, with 9 bases separating them. This CDR3 is 14 amino acids long.

By proportion, this clonotype is medium-sized. The chain has TRBV6-5 and TRBJ1-3; 7 nucleotides line up with TRBD1. Germline CDR1 and CDR2: MNHEY and SVGAGI. V shed 2 bases, J shed 3 bases, and the junction held 4 bases outside the gene matches. The length of the CDR3 is 15 residues. For the CDR3, the DNA is TGTGCCAGCAGTTACGGGGGACAGCGTGGAAACACCATATATTTT. It is translated as CASSYGGQRGNTIYF.

The chain carries TRBV28 and TRBJ1-2; no clear D gene. Germline CDR1 and CDR2: MDHEN and SYDVKM. V lost 5 bases and J 1 base, leaving 14 bases between the germline ends. This CDR3 is built from 15 residues. CDR3 residues: CASSLGPGSNYGYTF. The CDR3 bases are TGTGCCAGCAGTCTCGGACCCGGGAGTAACTATGGCTACACCTTC.

This clonotype has more than one count but fewer than ten. This chain links TRBV7-2 with TRBJ2-5, with 12 bases identical to TRBD2. The V gene's germline CDR1 is SGHTA and CDR2 FQGNSA. J lost 5 bases, V lost 5 bases, and 6 bases had no gene match. The CDR3 is 15 residues long. The DNA of the CDR3 is TGTGCCAGCAGCCCTGGACTAGCGGGAACGGAGACCCAGTACTTC. Protein product: CASSPGLAGTETQYF.

The V gene is TRBV30, the J gene TRBJ1-1, with D possibly TRBD1 on 6 matching bases. The CDR3 has 14 residues. CDR1 GTSNPN and CDR2 SVGIG come from the germline V gene (reference sequence). Trimming shortened V by 5 bases and J by 1 base, and 14 bases separated the two germline ends. The CDR3 coding sequence is TGTGCCTGGGCGGGAGACAGGCGGAACACTGAAGCTTTCTTT. Translated: CAWAGDRRNTEAFF.

This clonotype showed up just a few times. As DNA, the CDR3 is TGTGCCAGCAGCGACAGAGGAGATAACACTGAAGCTTTCTTT. It yields the protein CASSDRGDNTEAFF. This sequence joins TRBV7-2 and TRBJ1-1, with D maybe TRBD1 (5 bases). V was pared by 5 bases and J by 2 bases, with 12 bases between. The CDR3 runs 14 residues. CDR1 and CDR2 (germline): SGHTA, FQGNSA.

Written as DNA, the CDR3 is TGTGCCAGCAGCCGCTCAGCCCGGAACTACGAGCAGTACTTC. It specifies CASSRSARNYEQYF. The rearrangement links TRBV7-2 to TRBJ2-7; D remains unclear. V was trimmed by 5 bases and J by 3 bases, leaving 14 bases between them. There are 14 residues in the CDR3. The V gene's germline CDR1 is SGHTA and CDR2 FQGNSA. Together with reference TRBV7-2 and TRBJ2-7, the CDR3 gives the full variable domain: GAGVSQSPSNKVTEKGKDVELRCDPISGHTALYWYRQSLGQGLEFLIYFQGNSAPDKSGLPSDRFSAERTGGSVSTLTIQRTQQEDSAVYLCASSRSARNYEQYFGPGTRLTVT.

This rearrangement joins TRBV27 to TRBJ2-7, with 7 nucleotides matching TRBD1. The germline CDR1 and CDR2 sequences are MNHEY and SMNVEV (reference sequence). The CDR3 length is 17 residues. J was trimmed by 2 bases and V by 8 bases; bases with no gene match: 18. In DNA form, the CDR3 reads TGTGCCAGCGGGAGCACCTATACAGGGGCGAACACCTACGAGCAGTACTTC. It codes for CASGSTYTGANTYEQYF.

V is TRBV12-3 or TRBV12-4 and J is TRBJ2-5; D is uncertain. The CDR3 runs 14 residues. V was shortened by 3 bases and J by 2 bases, with 10 bases between the two germline ends. The CDR3 reads CASSFLSVQETQYF. In DNA form, the CDR3 reads TGTGCCAGCAGTTTTTTAAGTGTACAAGAGACCCAGTACTTC.

The DNA for the CDR3 is TGTGCCAGCAGCTTAGTCTTACGGGCAGGGAACACTGAAGCTTTCTTT. It specifies CASSLVLRAGNTEAFF. The chain uses TRBV7-6 and TRBJ1-1, with unresolved D. CDR1 and CDR2 from the germline V gene are SGHVS and FNYEAQ. The CDR3 extends over 16 amino acids. V was clipped by 1 base and J by 1 base, with 13 bases between them.

The chain is built from TRBV29-1 and TRBJ2-7; D is ambiguous. The germline V gene has CDR1 SQVTM and CDR2 ANQGSEA. The CDR3 loop spans 12 amino acids. Between the trimmed V and J ends, which lost 4 bases and 0 bases, there was a span of 7 bases. CDR3 sequence (DNA): TGCAGCGTTGTAAAGAACTCCTACGAGCAGTACTTC. Encoded protein: CSVVKNSYEQYF.

This chain connects TRBV30 to TRBJ1-1; the D is unclear. Germline V gene data show CDR1 as GTSNPN and CDR2 as SVGIG (reference sequence). The germline V and J ends were trimmed by 0 bases and 2 bases, with 13 bases remaining between them. This CDR3 has 15 residues. CDR3 region: CAWSVLVPGNTEAFF. As DNA, the CDR3 is TGTGCCTGGAGTGTACTAGTCCCAGGAAACACTGAAGCTTTCTTT.

In its sample, this clonotype was seen a few times. The chain joins TRBV6-4 to TRBJ1-1; no clear D. The V end was cut by 6 bases, the J end by 3 bases, with 17 bases between. The germline CDR1 and CDR2 sequences are MRHNA and SNTAGT. This CDR3 is built from 15 residues. CDR3 in DNA: TGTGCCAGCAGGAGGACCTTCTTAGAGGACACTGAAGCTTTCTTT. The encoded protein is CASRRTFLEDTEAFF.

The chain couples TRBV7-2 to TRBJ1-1; TRBD1 might be the D (5 bases). This CDR3 spans 11 amino acids. Trimming cost V 1 base and J 11 bases, with 8 bases left between them. Germline lookup yields CDR1 SGHTA and CDR2 FQGNSA. CDR3: CASSLGQLAFF. The CDR3, as DNA: TGTGCCAGCAGCTTAGGACAGTTGGCTTTCTTT.

The J gene is TRBJ2-7, the V gene TRBV7-8; TRBD2 agrees at 10 bases. Trimming at V came to 1 base and at J to 7 bases, leaving 4 bases not matched to a gene. The CDR3 is made up of 14 amino acids. Germline loops: CDR1 SGHVS, CDR2 FQNEAQ. The DNA for the CDR3 is TGTGCCAGCAGCTTAGGTGGGACTAGCGCAGAGCAGTACTTC. Amino acid sequence: CASSLGGTSAEQYF.

The chain employs TRBV6-5 and TRBJ1-5; tentative D call: TRBD1 (6 bases). Per the germline V gene, CDR1 is MNHEY and CDR2 is SVGAGI. This CDR3 has 14 residues. Trimming stripped 4 bases from V and 2 bases from J, with 9 bases between. DNA for the CDR3: TGTGCCAGCAGTTCGGGGGGCGGCAATCAGCCCCAGCATTTT. It is translated as CASSSGGGNQPQHF.

J is TRBJ1-1 and V is TRBV7-9; the D is unclear. The CDR3 is 14 amino acids. Germline V gives CDR1 SEHNR, CDR2 FQNEAQ (reference sequence). V was trimmed by 2 bases and J by 1 base, leaving 8 bases between them. The CDR3 is CASSLREGNTEAFF. The CDR3 DNA is TGTGCCAGCAGCTTAAGGGAGGGGAACACTGAAGCTTTCTTT.

This sequence joins TRBV7-9 and TRBJ1-2; 8 bases fit TRBD1. With V trimmed by 4 bases and J by 4 bases, 8 bases remained unmatched. Germline assignment: CDR1 SEHNR and CDR2 FQNEAQ (reference sequence). This CDR3 is built from 15 residues. Here the CDR3 reads CASSSRDRTLYGYTF. The DNA for the CDR3 is TGTGCCAGCAGCTCCCGGGACAGGACCCTCTATGGCTACACCTTC.

The CDR3 bases are TGTGCCAGCAGCTCTTTCGGTTGGGGGGGCGGTCAGGGCACTGAAGCTTTCTTT. Residues: CASSSFGWGGGQGTEAFF. This sequence joins TRBV7-9 and TRBJ1-1; a weak D match, TRBD1 (6 bases). CDR1 and CDR2 (germline): SEHNR, FQNEAQ (reference sequence). V lost 4 bases and J 4 bases, leaving 25 bases between the germline ends. The length of the CDR3 is 18 residues.

This clonotype was counted a few times. This sequence joins TRBV15 and TRBJ1-1; 7 bases fit TRBD1. CDR3 length equals 14 residues. CDR1 is LNHNV, CDR2 YYDKDF, per germline (reference sequence). V lost 0 bases, J lost 11 bases, and 9 bases stayed unmatched. The CDR3 nucleotides read TGTGCCACCAGCAGAGATTCTCTGGGGACAGCGGCTTTCTTT. Translated, it gives CATSRDSLGTAAFF.

Only one count was recorded for this clonotype. The DNA of the CDR3 is TGTGCCAGCAGTGAATTTCAGGGGGGCGGTTCACCCCTCCACTTT. As protein: CASSEFQGGGSPLHF. The chain carries TRBV2 and TRBJ1-6; 7 nucleotides match TRBD1. Trimming took 2 bases from V and 9 from J; bases not matched to a gene: 7. Germline CDR1 is SNHLY and CDR2 is FYNNEI. This CDR3 has 15 amino acids.